The 17 T cell receptor beta chains in this list originate from one sample, sequenced in a study of blood T cell repertoires in COVID-19. Profiled with immunoSEQ multiplex PCR; TCRdb holds only in-frame clones, not every one. The table has under 40,000 clones, 85% to 95% seen once. The specimen sequenced was peripheral blood. Source of these receptors: a human donor with active COVID-19. The donor label of this sample is uncertain.

The chain recombines TRBV7-8 with TRBJ2-5; TRBD1 might be the D (6 bases). Per germline, CDR1 SGHVS and CDR2 FQNEAQ. This CDR3 spans 16 amino acids. Deletions cut 1 base from V and 1 base from J, with 13 bases between. This CDR3 reads CASSLGVGQSQETQYF. The CDR3 bases are TGTGCCAGCAGCTTAGGCGTTGGACAGTCCCAAGAGACCCAGTACTTC.

The chain couples TRBV11-2 to TRBJ1-6; D possibly corresponds to TRBD1 (5 bases). Germline assignment: CDR1 SGHAT and CDR2 FQNNGV. The CDR3 is 14 residues long. Trimming stripped 5 bases from V and 7 bases from J, with 12 bases between. The CDR3 protein is CASSPTVLNSPLHF. Here the CDR3 DNA reads TGTGCCAGCAGCCCGACAGTTCTGAATTCACCCCTCCACTTT.

The chain combines TRBV6-5 with TRBJ2-4, with D possibly TRBD1 on 6 matching bases. Between the trimmed V and J ends, which lost 4 bases and 2 bases, there was a span of 12 bases. Germline V gene lookup returns CDR1 MNHEY and CDR2 SVGAGI. The CDR3 has 15 residues. The CDR3 sequence: CASSSPGASKNIQYF. CDR3 in DNA: TGTGCCAGCAGTTCGCCAGGGGCGTCCAAAAACATTCAGTACTTC.

The rearrangement links TRBV5-1 to TRBJ2-1; 9 bases agree with TRBD2. CDR1 and CDR2 from the germline V gene are SGHRS and YFSETQ. This CDR3 region has 16 residues. J was trimmed by 4 bases and V by 0 bases; bases with no gene match: 5. CDR3 DNA sequence: TGCGCCAGCAGCTTGGACAGCGGGAGGCCTTACAATGAGCAGTTCTTC. It translates to CASSLDSGRPYNEQFF.

This sequence joins TRBV5-6 and TRBJ2-1; 7 nucleotides agree with TRBD2. The CDR3 covers 14 residues. CDR1 SGHDT and CDR2 YYEEEE come from the germline V gene. The trim removed 1 base at V and 5 bases at J, leaving 3 bases unmatched. The CDR3 reads CASSLSGTNNEQFF. The CDR3 DNA follows: TGTGCCAGCAGCTTGTCTGGGACTAACAATGAGCAGTTCTTC. Looking up the rest from reference TRBV5-6 and TRBJ2-1 gives the full variable domain: DAGVTQSPTHLIKTRGQQVTLRCSPKSGHDTVSWYQQALGQGPQFIFQYYEEEERQRGNFPDRFSGHQFPNYSSELNVNALLLGDSALYLCASSLSGTNNEQFFGPGTRLTVL.

This rearrangement joins TRBV7-9 to TRBJ1-5, with D possibly TRBD1 on 5 matching bases. V was shortened by 5 bases and J by 4 bases, with 9 bases between the two germline ends. The length of the CDR3 is 13 residues. The germline CDR1 and CDR2 sequences are SEHNR and FQNEAQ (reference sequence). CDR3 amino acids: CASSPKGNQPQHF. In DNA form, the CDR3 reads TGTGCCAGCAGCCCAAAGGGGAATCAGCCCCAGCATTTT.

This sequence joins TRBV24-1 and TRBJ2-5; 8 bases agree with TRBD1. V lost 4 bases to trimming and J lost 5 bases; unmatched junction nucleotides: 5. Germline V gene sequence: CDR1 KGHDR, CDR2 SFDVKD. The length of the CDR3 is 14 residues. CDR3 sequence reads: CATSETGVVETQYF. In DNA form, the CDR3 reads TGTGCCACCAGTGAGACAGGGGTGGTGGAGACCCAGTACTTC.

V is TRBV19 and J is TRBJ2-7; D perhaps matches TRBD2 (6 bases). The germline gives CDR1 LNHDA, CDR2 SQIVND (reference sequence). Trimming removed 6 bases at V and 1 base at J, with 13 bases between. This CDR3 contains 14 residues. The CDR3 coding sequence is TGTGCCAGTAGATTACGGGAGTCTTCCTACGAGCAGTACTTC. Protein: CASRLRESSYEQYF.

The V call is TRBV19, the J call TRBJ2-3, with 8 bases matching TRBD2. V lost 0 bases and J lost 5; bases outside the gene matches: 7. The CDR3 runs 16 residues. CDR1 is LNHDA and CDR2 is SQIVND in the germline V gene (reference sequence). The CDR3 protein is CASSIDLLAEGDTQYF. The CDR3 nucleotides read TGTGCCAGTAGTATAGATTTACTAGCGGAGGGAGATACGCAGTATTTT.

This chain links TRBV7-9 with TRBJ2-7; no firm D call. Between the trimmed V and J ends, which lost 7 bases and 5 bases, there was a span of 21 bases. This CDR3 spans 15 amino acids. Germline V gene lookup returns CDR1 SEHNR and CDR2 FQNEAQ (reference sequence). The DNA of the CDR3 is TGTGCCAGCACCGACGGCCGCGCGACTTCGGACGAGCAGTACTTC. Its translation: CASTDGRATSDEQYF.

The gene calls are TRBV19 and TRBJ2-6, with 9 nucleotides matching TRBD1. The ends lost 3 bases at V and 3 bases at J; junction bases unmatched: 12. This CDR3 comprises 19 residues. Per germline, CDR1 LNHDA and CDR2 SQIVND (reference sequence). CDR3 sequence (DNA): TGTGCCAGTAGTATGTTAGCCTCGACAGGGGGTGGTGGGGCCAACGTCCTGACTTTC. Residues: CASSMLASTGGGGANVLTF. The variable domain in full, completed from reference TRBV19 and TRBJ2-6, reads DGGITQSPKYLFRKEGQNVTLSCEQNLNHDAMYWYRQDPGQGLRLIYYSQIVNDFQKGDIAEGYSVSREKKESFPLTVTSAQKNPTAFYLCASSMLASTGGGGANVLTFGAGSRLTVL.

This CDR3 is CASRRTNYSNQPQHF. The CDR3 nucleotides read TGTGCCAGCAGGAGGACAAACTATAGCAATCAGCCCCAGCATTTT. This chain connects TRBV2 to TRBJ1-5, with D maybe TRBD1 (5 bases). The CDR3 runs to 15 residues. Per the germline V gene, CDR1 is SNHLY and CDR2 is FYNNEI. V was shortened by 6 bases and J by 0 bases, with 12 bases between the two germline ends. Complete variable domain (other parts from reference TRBV2 and TRBJ1-5): EPEVTQTPSHQVTQMGQEVILRCVPISNHLYFYWYRQILGQKVEFLVSFYNNEISEKSEIFDDQFSVERPDGSNFTLKIRSTKLEDSAMYFCASRRTNYSNQPQHFGDGTRLSIL.

The chain couples TRBV14 to TRBJ1-2; D is unclear. The CDR3 runs to 17 residues. Germline V lookup: CDR1 SGHDN, CDR2 FVKESK. Trimming shortened V by 3 bases and J by 4 bases, and 21 bases separated the two germline ends. In nucleotides, the CDR3 is TGTGCCAGCAGCCACTCTAGGCGGGCGGGCGAACCCTATGGCTACACCTTC. Protein product: CASSHSRRAGEPYGYTF.

The table lists this clone with a count of one. Here the CDR3 reads CASSYGVSYEQYF. Written as DNA, the CDR3 is TGTGCCAGCAGTTACGGGGTTTCCTACGAGCAGTACTTC. This chain connects TRBV27 to TRBJ2-7, with D possibly TRBD2 on 5 matching bases. The CDR3 is 13 amino acids. V was shortened by 4 bases and J by 1 base, with 8 bases between the two germline ends. Germline V CDR1 and CDR2: MNHEY, SMNVEV (reference sequence).

This clone was counted a few times. The chain combines TRBV6-5 with TRBJ1-6; TRBD1 might be the D (5 bases). Trimming shortened V by 6 bases and J by 13 bases, and 16 bases separated the two germline ends. The V gene's germline CDR1 is MNHEY and CDR2 SVGAGI. There are 13 residues in the CDR3. In DNA, the CDR3 is TGTGCCAGCAGGGAGGGGCGAACCTGGCCCCTCCACTTT. Its translation is CASREGRTWPLHF.

The CDR3 here is CASRHRDRVRTGELFF. The DNA for the CDR3 is TGTGCCAGTAGGCACAGGGACAGGGTGCGGACCGGGGAGCTGTTTTTT. The J gene is TRBJ2-2, the V gene TRBV19; 9 nucleotides line up with TRBD1. Per germline, CDR1 LNHDA and CDR2 SQIVND (reference sequence). Trimming cost V 6 bases and J 5 bases; bases outside gene matches: 10. CDR3 size: 16 residues.

The chain links TRBV7-8 to TRBJ1-3; D perhaps matches TRBD1 (5 bases). Germline V gene lookup returns CDR1 SGHVS and CDR2 FQNEAQ. This CDR3 contains 15 residues. The ends were cut back, 5 bases at V and 5 bases at J, with 16 bases in the middle. CDR3 nucleotides: TGTGCCAGCAGCATTCCTTCGGGGGATAGAAACACCATATATTTT. Its translation: CASSIPSGDRNTIYF.